This passage covers 28 T cell receptor beta chains from one sample sequenced in a study of cytomegalovirus exposure and HLA in healthy donors. With 60 Vbeta and 13 Jbeta primers, the PCR was carried out. The table came from immunoSEQ multiplex PCR; TCRdb's copy has only in-frame clones and leaves some out. The sample holds about 70,000 clones, just under 75% seen once. Sequencing was carried out using PBMCs. These receptors all stem from a human donor in good health.

CDR3 residues: CATSRGAKAFF. The DNA of the CDR3 is TGTGCCACCAGCAGGGGGGCTAAAGCTTTCTTT. The chain combines TRBV15 with TRBJ1-1; tentatively, D is TRBD1 (6 bases). Trimming cost V 3 bases and J 9 bases, with 8 bases left between them. Germline V CDR1 and CDR2: LNHNV, YYDKDF (reference sequence). The CDR3 contains 11 residues.

The rearrangement links TRBV30 to TRBJ2-4, with TRBD2 matching over 7 bases. CDR3 length: 16 amino acids. Germline V gene lookup returns CDR1 GTSNPN and CDR2 SVGIG (reference sequence). Trimming took 4 bases from V and 4 from J; bases not matched to a gene: 13. CDR3 residues: CAWTSGRGQDKNIQYF. The CDR3 nucleotides are TGTGCCTGGACTAGTGGGAGGGGCCAAGATAAAAACATTCAGTACTTC.

CDR3 region: CASKRGTNEKLFF. CDR3 nucleotides: TGTGCCAGCAAACGGGGGACTAATGAAAAACTGTTTTTT. The chain carries TRBV25-1 and TRBJ1-4; the D gene is possibly TRBD1 (5 bases). The CDR3 is 13 residues long. Deletions cut 7 bases from V and 2 bases from J, with 8 bases between. Per germline, CDR1 MGHDK and CDR2 SYGVNS.

V usage is TRBV5-6 and J usage is TRBJ1-4; D possibly corresponds to TRBD1 (6 bases). The V and J ends lost 0 bases and 9 bases respectively, with 18 bases between them. CDR1 is SGHDT, CDR2 YYEEEE, per germline. This CDR3 spans 16 amino acids. CDR3 sequence: CASSLASQGSSQKLFF. The CDR3 coding sequence is TGTGCCAGCAGCTTGGCCAGTCAGGGGTCGAGTCAAAAACTGTTTTTT.

This clone has a handful of counts. This chain connects TRBV30 to TRBJ1-5; TRBD1 might be the D (6 bases). Germline CDR1 and CDR2: GTSNPN and SVGIG (reference sequence). The ends were cut back, 2 bases at V and 4 bases at J, with 9 bases in the middle. The CDR3 loop spans 13 amino acids. DNA for the CDR3: TGTGCCTGGAGTACGACAGGTAATCAGCCCCAGCATTTT. Amino acid sequence: CAWSTTGNQPQHF. The full variable domain, its missing parts supplied by reference TRBV30 and TRBJ1-5, is SQTIHQWPATLVQPVGSPLSLECTVEGTSNPNLYWYRQAAGRGLQLLFYSVGIGQISSEVPQNLSASRPQDRQFILSSKKLLLSDSGFYLCAWSTTGNQPQHFGDGTRLSIL.

This clone was observed once. V and J are TRBV5-4 and TRBJ2-2, with 8 bases fitting TRBD1. Germline loops: CDR1 SGHNT, CDR2 YYREEE (reference sequence). Germline trimming cut 3 bases from V and 7 bases from J; bases unmatched to any gene: 8. The CDR3 is 15 amino acids. As DNA, the CDR3 is TGTGCCAGCAGCTCGGACAGGGACAAGCGCGGGGAGCTGTTTTTT. Translating gives CASSSDRDKRGELFF. The variable domain in full, with the rest retrieved from reference TRBV5-4 and TRBJ2-2, is ETGVTQSPTHLIKTRGQQVTLRCSSQSGHNTVSWYQQALGQGPQFIFQYYREEENGRGNFPPRFSGLQFPNYSSELNVNALELDDSALYLCASSSDRDKRGELFFGEGSRLTVL.

The chain combines TRBV10-2 with TRBJ2-1; the D gene is possibly TRBD1 (6 bases). Germline loops: CDR1 WSHSY, CDR2 SAAADI. The CDR3 has 12 amino acids. The germline V and J ends were trimmed by 6 bases and 3 bases, with 6 bases remaining between them. The chain's CDR3 is CASRDSYNEQFF. The CDR3 coding sequence is TGCGCCAGCAGGGACAGCTACAATGAGCAGTTCTTC.

This chain links TRBV30 with TRBJ1-1; 7 bases map to TRBD1. CDR3 size: 12 residues. V shed 1 base, J shed 9 bases, and the junction held 5 bases outside the gene matches. From germline, CDR1 is GTSNPN and CDR2 SVGIG (reference sequence). The CDR3 DNA is TGTGCCTGGAGTGCGACGACAGGGCAAGCTTTCTTT. It specifies CAWSATTGQAFF.

The chain has TRBV27 and TRBJ2-7, with 8 nucleotides matching TRBD2. The ends lost 0 bases at V and 3 bases at J; junction bases unmatched: 1. Germline CDR1 is MNHEY and CDR2 is SMNVEV (reference sequence). The CDR3 length is 14 residues. The CDR3 nucleotides read TGTGCCAGCAGTTTATCCACTAGCGGCTACGAGCAGTACTTC. Translated, it gives CASSLSTSGYEQYF.

V gene TRBV9 combines with J gene TRBJ1-2, with D possibly matching TRBD1 (5 bases). This CDR3 comprises 14 residues. The ends were cut back, 0 bases at V and 4 bases at J, with 10 bases in the middle. Germline assignment: CDR1 SGDLS and CDR2 YYNGEE. The CDR3 DNA reads as TGTGCCAGCAGCGTAGACGACAGCCTCTATGGCTACACCTTC. This translates into CASSVDDSLYGYTF. Looking up the rest from reference TRBV9 and TRBJ1-2 gives the full variable domain: DSGVTQTPKHLITATGQRVTLRCSPRSGDLSVYWYQQSLDQGLQFLIQYYNGEERAKGNILERFSAQQFPDLHSELNLSSLELGDSALYFCASSVDDSLYGYTFGSGTRLTVV.

J is TRBJ1-5 and V is TRBV13; 11 nucleotides line up with TRBD1. The junction had 3 bases not matched to a gene; V was cut back by 4 bases and J by 7 bases. Germline CDR1 and CDR2: PRHDT and FYEKMQ (reference sequence). This CDR3 is 14 amino acids long. For the CDR3, the DNA is TGTGCCAGCAGCTCCGGGACAGGGGGACAGCCCCAGCATTTT. It translates to CASSSGTGGQPQHF.

CDR3 amino acids: CASSLRTGPPDTQYF. The DNA for the CDR3 is TGTGCCAGCAGCTTGAGGACAGGGCCCCCAGATACGCAGTATTTT. J is TRBJ2-3 and V is TRBV9; 8 bases are a match to TRBD1. This CDR3 is 15 amino acids long. CDR1 is SGDLS, CDR2 YYNGEE, per germline. After removal of 4 bases from V and 4 bases from J, the junction contained 8 bases not matched to a gene.

The chain recombines TRBV9 with TRBJ2-1; tentative D call: TRBD2 (6 bases). Per germline, CDR1 SGDLS and CDR2 YYNGEE. The CDR3 runs to 15 residues. V was shortened by 2 bases and J by 8 bases, with 17 bases between the two germline ends. The CDR3 loop reads CASSVRELRVDEQFF. CDR3 DNA: TGTGCCAGCAGCGTCCGGGAGTTAAGGGTTGATGAGCAGTTCTTC.

The chain combines TRBV6-6 with TRBJ2-7, with D possibly TRBD1 on 6 matching bases. This CDR3 is 15 amino acids long. The ends were cut back, 6 bases at V and 5 bases at J, with 20 bases in the middle. Per germline, CDR1 MNHNY and CDR2 SVGAGI (reference sequence). DNA of the CDR3: TGTGCCAGCAGCCCCCTTAGGGGGAGTTCTCACGAGCAGTACTTC. Translating gives CASSPLRGSSHEQYF.

J is TRBJ1-1 and V is TRBV10-2, with D tentatively TRBD1 (5 bases). Trimming removed 3 bases at V and 4 bases at J, with 9 bases between. CDR3 length: 13 amino acids. Germline assignment: CDR1 WSHSY and CDR2 SAAADI. DNA of the CDR3: TGCGCCAGCAGTGAAGGGAGGGGCACTGAAGCTTTCTTT. This encodes CASSEGRGTEAFF.

This sequence joins TRBV9 and TRBJ2-7; no definite D call. The germline V gene encodes CDR1 SGDLS and CDR2 YYNGEE. This CDR3 region has 10 residues. The ends were cut back, 7 bases at V and 4 bases at J, with 6 bases in the middle. The CDR3 region has the DNA TGTGCCAGCCTCGGTTACGAGCAGTACTTC. This gives the protein CASLGYEQYF.

This chain joins TRBV30 and TRBJ1-4; 7 positions match TRBD1. CDR3 length: 14 amino acids. V gave up 1 base and J gave up 6 bases; unmatched junction bases: 5. The germline V gene encodes CDR1 GTSNPN and CDR2 SVGIG (reference sequence). CDR3 amino acids: CAWSGTGVDEKLFF. The CDR3, as DNA: TGTGCCTGGAGTGGGACAGGAGTCGATGAAAAACTGTTTTTT.

This clone was seen a single time. The chain employs TRBV6-6 and TRBJ2-7, with TRBD1 matching 7 bases. CDR3 length equals 14 residues. The germline V gene has CDR1 MNHNY and CDR2 SVGAGI (reference sequence). Trimming removed 4 bases from V and 0 bases from J; junction bases left unmatched: 3. The CDR3 reads CASSSAGGSYEQYF. The CDR3 nucleotides read TGTGCCAGCAGTTCGGCAGGGGGCTCCTACGAGCAGTACTTC.

The chain joins TRBV11-2 to TRBJ1-1, with TRBD1 as a possible D gene (6 bases). The V end was cut by 3 bases, the J end by 1 base, with 9 bases between. The CDR3 is 14 amino acids. The germline V gene encodes CDR1 SGHAT and CDR2 FQNNGV. The DNA of the CDR3 is TGTGCCAGCAGCTTCCGGGACAAGAACACTGAAGCTTTCTTT. This sequence encodes CASSFRDKNTEAFF.

The CDR3 DNA reads as TGTGCCAGCAGTTCTAGGGCAGGGGGTGGCTACACCTTC. Its translation is CASSSRAGGGYTF. V is TRBV27 and J is TRBJ1-2; 7 bases fit TRBD1. This CDR3 comprises 13 residues. V gave up 4 bases and J gave up 7 bases; unmatched junction bases: 6. From germline, CDR1 is MNHEY and CDR2 SMNVEV (reference sequence).

The chain recombines TRBV10-2 with TRBJ1-1; 8 nucleotides agree with TRBD1. Per germline, CDR1 WSHSY and CDR2 SAAADI. The ends lost 3 bases at V and 5 bases at J; junction bases unmatched: 11. This CDR3 contains 16 residues. CDR3 residues: CASSDWPGGRETEAFF. The CDR3 DNA follows: TGCGCCAGCAGTGACTGGCCAGGGGGCCGAGAAACTGAAGCTTTCTTT.

This rearrangement joins TRBV7-3 to TRBJ2-7, with 7 bases aligning to TRBD2. The germline CDR1 and CDR2 sequences are SGHTA and FQGTGA. With 5 bases clipped from V and 6 bases from J, the junction kept 7 bases outside the gene matches. CDR3 length equals 13 residues. Here the CDR3 DNA reads TGTGCCAGCAGCCCCAGTGGGGGGGGCGAGCAGTACTTC. This codes for CASSPSGGGEQYF.

This chain uses TRBV4-2 with TRBJ2-2; 9 bases match TRBD2. The CDR3 sequence is 15 residues long. The germline V gene has CDR1 LGHNA and CDR2 YNFKEQ. The junction had 3 bases not matched to a gene; V was cut back by 1 base and J by 6 bases. The CDR3 bases are TGTGCCAGCAGCCAAGTAGCGGGAGAGGCCGGGGAGCTGTTTTTT. Residues: CASSQVAGEAGELFF.

This clone was picked up a small number of times. This chain joins TRBV2 and TRBJ2-3, with TRBD1 identical over 10 bases. The CDR3 is made up of 15 amino acids. Germline V gene sequence: CDR1 SNHLY, CDR2 FYNNEI. The J segment lost 6 bases and the V segment lost 5 bases, leaving 8 bases of the junction unmatched. DNA of the CDR3: TGTGCCAGCAGTTTTGCCGGGACAGGGGAGGATACGCAGTATTTT. Encoded protein: CASSFAGTGEDTQYF.

V and J are TRBV6-1 and TRBJ2-2; 9 nucleotides line up with TRBD1. CDR1 is MNHNS, CDR2 SASEGT, per germline. This CDR3 has 15 residues. V shed 7 bases, J shed 7 bases, and the junction held 10 bases outside the gene matches. The CDR3 bases are TGTGCCAGCAAGGCCGGGACAGGGTGGGGCGGGGAGCTGTTTTTT. Translation gives CASKAGTGWGGELFF.

This clone has a handful of counts. This chain joins TRBV7-9 and TRBJ2-1; 8 bases map to TRBD2. Germline V gives CDR1 SEHNR, CDR2 FQNEAQ (reference sequence). Unmatched junction bases numbered 4, after V lost 6 bases and J lost 0 bases. The CDR3 is 15 amino acids. Here the CDR3 reads CASSFSGISYNEQFF. The DNA of the CDR3 is TGTGCCAGCAGTTTTAGCGGGATCTCCTACAATGAGCAGTTCTTC.

The chain employs TRBV4-2 and TRBJ2-5; 8 nucleotides agree with TRBD1. The CDR3 is 15 amino acids. V gave up 1 base and J gave up 4 bases; unmatched junction bases: 5. Germline V CDR1 and CDR2: LGHNA, YNFKEQ. This chain's CDR3 is CASSQGTGLGETQYF. CDR3 DNA sequence: TGTGCCAGCAGCCAAGGGACAGGGCTGGGAGAGACCCAGTACTTC.

CDR3 bases: TGTGCCAGCAGTCCCCTTGTCCGGGACAGGGGGCCCAGAGACTATGGCTACACCTTC. Residues: CASSPLVRDRGPRDYGYTF. The chain joins TRBV28 to TRBJ1-2, with 12 bases that match TRBD1. CDR3 length equals 19 residues. The germline gives CDR1 MDHEN, CDR2 SYDVKM. V was pared by 5 bases and J by 3 bases, with 16 bases of the junction left unmatched.